The entry below gives a single T cell receptor beta chain sequence along with its context. Germline V gene sequence: CDR1 SGHNT, CDR2 YYREEE (reference sequence). This CDR3 comprises 13 residues. V was cut by 4 bases and J by 8 bases, with 15 bases left in between. These data belong to a study of cytomegalovirus exposure and HLA in healthy donors. PCR employed 60 Vbeta and 13 Jbeta primers. Only in-frame clones appear in the TCRdb table, and some are missing; sequencing was by immunoSEQ multiplex PCR. The table includes 150,000 to 200,000 clones, over 60% detected once. This chain uses TRBV5-4 with TRBJ1-2; TRBD1 is a possible D gene (6 bases). The sample comprised PBMCs. The sequence was obtained from a middle-aged woman in good health and CMV-seronegative. This chain's CDR3 is CASSLMGGLGYTF. The DNA for the CDR3 is TGTGCCAGCAGCCTCATGGGGGGGCTAGGCTACACCTTC.